The next 32 T cell receptor beta chains were all read from a single sample in a study of cytomegalovirus exposure and HLA in healthy donors. Primers included in the PCR were 60 Vbeta and 13 Jbeta primers. Sequenced by immunoSEQ multiplex PCR; TCRdb stores in-frame clones only, minus some. The data show more than 100,000 clones, roughly 9.6% seen once. The source material was PBMCs. Source of these receptors: a woman aged 35 to 49 in good health and CMV-seropositive.

The rearrangement joins TRBV5-1 to TRBJ1-4; D is perhaps TRBD1 (6 bases). In germline, CDR1 is SGHRS, CDR2 YFSETQ. The CDR3 length is 15 residues. The V end was cut by 2 bases, the J end by 4 bases, with 12 bases between. The CDR3 coding sequence is TGCGCCAGCAGCTTAGCAGGGGTGAATAATGAAAAACTGTTTTTT. Translation gives CASSLAGVNNEKLFF.

The chain combines TRBV5-6 with TRBJ1-2, with D maybe TRBD1 (6 bases). CDR1 SGHDT and CDR2 YYEEEE come from the germline V gene. V was clipped by 4 bases and J by 7 bases, with 11 bases between them. This CDR3 comprises 12 residues. CDR3 protein: CASSRGGGGYTF. The CDR3 DNA is TGTGCCAGCAGCCGGGGGGGCGGTGGCTACACCTTC.

The CDR3: CASRTGVMFGYTF. DNA of the CDR3: TGTGCCAGCAGAACAGGGGTTATGTTTGGCTACACCTTC. The chain employs TRBV2 and TRBJ1-2; 7 nucleotides agree with TRBD1. After removal of 6 bases from V and 7 bases from J, the junction contained 8 bases not matched to a gene. This CDR3 has 13 residues. Looked up from germline, CDR1 is SNHLY and CDR2 is FYNNEI.

This clone has just a few counts. The chain recombines TRBV4-3 with TRBJ2-7; 7 bases align to TRBD2. This CDR3 contains 13 residues. Per germline, CDR1 LGHNA and CDR2 YSLEER. The J segment lost 5 bases and the V segment lost 4 bases, leaving 5 bases of the junction unmatched. The CDR3 nucleotides read TGCGCCAGCAGCCCCCGTCGGGGGGACGAGCAGTACTTC. Encoded protein: CASSPRRGDEQYF.

The chain is built from TRBV6-6 and TRBJ1-6, with 7 nucleotides matching TRBD1. Germline CDR1 is MNHNY and CDR2 is SVGAGI (reference sequence). The ends lost 5 bases at V and 8 bases at J; junction bases unmatched: 6. This CDR3 contains 14 residues. CDR3 sequence (DNA): TGTGCCAGCAGTCCCACAGGGGCGGATTCACCCCTCCACTTT. This codes for CASSPTGADSPLHF.

This clone was recorded a few times. A read error may account for a junction end that differs from germline. The chain has TRBV6-5 and TRBJ2-7; tentative D call: TRBD1 (6 bases). This CDR3 is 16 amino acids long. CDR1 MNHEY and CDR2 SVGAGI come from the germline V gene. CDR3 sequence: CASRYSDSAYSYEQYF. The CDR3 DNA reads TGTGCCAGCAGGTACTCGGACAGCGCATACTCCTACGAGCAGTACTTC.

This clone was detected only a few times. The V call is TRBV10-1, the J call TRBJ1-1; TRBD1 matches at 8 bases. Germline V gene data show CDR1 as WNHNN and CDR2 as SYGVQD (reference sequence). With V trimmed by 7 bases and J by 2 bases, 27 bases remained unmatched. The CDR3 runs 21 residues. In DNA, the CDR3 is TGCGCCAGCAATCGAAGTCAAACACAGGGGGGGATTTTAGGTTTTAACACTGAAGCTTTCTTT. As protein: CASNRSQTQGGILGFNTEAFF.

This sequence joins TRBV7-3 and TRBJ2-1; TRBD2 matches 7 bases. The CDR3 extends over 14 amino acids. Germline CDR1 reads SGHTA; CDR2 reads FQGTGA. After removal of 5 bases from V and 4 bases from J, the junction contained 5 bases not matched to a gene. The CDR3, as DNA: TGTGCCAGCAGCCTGGGACTACCTTACAATGAGCAGTTCTTC. Translation: CASSLGLPYNEQFF.

The table lists this clone with a few counts. The chain joins TRBV14 to TRBJ1-2; 8 nucleotides line up with TRBD1. The V gene end was trimmed by 3 bases and the J gene end by 6 bases; junction bases not matched to a gene: 12. This CDR3 region has 16 residues. From germline, CDR1 is SGHDN and CDR2 FVKESK. Written as DNA, the CDR3 is TGTGCCAGCAGCCATACTAGACCCGGGACAGGAAATGGCTACACCTTC. As protein: CASSHTRPGTGNGYTF.

This sequence joins TRBV23-1 and TRBJ1-1; 7 bases map to TRBD1. TRBV23-1 is labeled an ORF, and its function is uncertain. The CDR3 has 17 residues. V shed 4 bases and J 0 bases; nucleotides not matched to a gene: 11. Written as DNA, the CDR3 is TGCGCCAGCAGTCCCTCACAGGGGAAGGGGTTGAACACTGAAGCTTTCTTT. It encodes CASSPSQGKGLNTEAFF.

This clone was seen a few times. V is TRBV4-1 and J is TRBJ2-5, with 10 positions matching TRBD1. The V gene's germline CDR1 is MGHRA and CDR2 YSYEKL. J gave up 5 bases and V 2 bases, and 5 bases lay outside the gene matches. The CDR3 covers 15 residues. The CDR3 DNA sequence: TGCGCCAGCAGCCAACTGACAGGGGGCGTCGAGACCCAGTACTTC. Translated: CASSQLTGGVETQYF.

This clone was observed a handful of times. The chain carries TRBV6-1 and TRBJ1-2; 7 bases fit TRBD1. There are 16 residues in the CDR3. Germline V gene sequence: CDR1 MNHNS, CDR2 SASEGT. V trimming: 1 base; J trimming: 4 bases; junction bases outside the gene matches: 9. CDR3: CASSEGFKTGIYGYTF. Written as DNA, the CDR3 is TGTGCCAGCAGTGAAGGGTTCAAGACAGGGATCTATGGCTACACCTTC.

This clone came up a few times. The chain couples TRBV29-1 to TRBJ1-1, with D possibly TRBD1 on 5 matching bases. CDR1 is SQVTM, CDR2 ANQGSEA, per germline. The CDR3 is 15 amino acids. The V and J ends lost 3 bases and 4 bases respectively, with 18 bases between them. CDR3 DNA sequence: TGCAGCGTTGATTTTATTGGCAGGGTGAGCACTGAAGCTTTCTTT. This encodes CSVDFIGRVSTEAFF.

Only a few counts were recorded for this clone. The CDR3 DNA follows: TGTGCCAGCAGCTTGCGAGAATACGAGCAGTACTTC. Protein sequence: CASSLREYEQYF. The chain combines TRBV5-6 with TRBJ2-7; D is undetermined. Germline V gene sequence: CDR1 SGHDT, CDR2 YYEEEE. V was cut by 1 base and J by 4 bases, with 6 bases left in between. The CDR3 is 12 residues long.

V is TRBV11-3 and J is TRBJ2-1, with D possibly being TRBD2 (5 bases). The CDR3 spans 15 residues. V gave up 3 bases and J gave up 6 bases, with 15 bases separating them. CDR1 and CDR2 (germline): SGHNT, YENEEA. The CDR3 loop reads CASSLEASNGNEQFF. CDR3 DNA: TGTGCCAGCAGCTTGGAGGCTTCCAATGGCAATGAGCAGTTCTTC. The full variable domain, rest sourced from reference TRBV11-3 and TRBJ2-1, is EAGVVQSPRYKIIEKKQPVAFWCNPISGHNTLYWYLQNLGQGPELLIRYENEEAVDDSQLPKDRFSAERLKGVDSTLKIQPAELGDSAVYLCASSLEASNGNEQFFGPGTRLTVL.

As regards this clone: The junction shows a germline mismatch at one end, possibly a read error. This sample includes further DNA sequences coding for the same CDR3. The chain joins TRBV6-1 to TRBJ1-3, with TRBD1 as a possible D gene (6 bases). The V gene's germline CDR1 is MNHNS and CDR2 SASEGT. The CDR3 has 14 amino acids. The CDR3 loop is CASRYRDPGNTIYF. As DNA, the CDR3 is TGTGCCAGCAGGTACAGGGATCCTGGAAACACCATATATTTC.

This chain connects TRBV5-6 to TRBJ1-2, with D perhaps TRBD1 (5 bases). Trimming shortened V by 9 bases and J by 7 bases, and 34 bases separated the two germline ends. The V gene's germline CDR1 is SGHDT and CDR2 YYEEEE. The CDR3 is made up of 18 amino acids. CDR3: CATAETVQAMWGVLGYTF. The DNA of the CDR3 is TGTGCCACCGCGGAGACCGTACAGGCAATGTGGGGGGTTCTTGGCTACACCTTC.

V gene TRBV15 combines with J gene TRBJ2-1, with D possibly TRBD2 on 5 matching bases. The V end was cut by 1 base, the J end by 5 bases, with 12 bases between. CDR3 length: 15 amino acids. Germline lookup yields CDR1 LNHNV and CDR2 YYDKDF (reference sequence). DNA for the CDR3: TGTGCCACCAGCAGAGGCGGGTTAAGGGACAATGAGCAGTTCTTC. Amino acids: CATSRGGLRDNEQFF.

This clone appeared a few times. This chain uses TRBV4-1 with TRBJ1-1, with D possibly being TRBD1 (6 bases). CDR1 and CDR2 from the germline V gene are MGHRA and YSYEKL. V was pared by 4 bases and J by 3 bases, with 12 bases between. CDR3 length: 14 residues. DNA for the CDR3: TGCGCCAGCAGCCCAGGAGGGGGGGACACTGAAGCTTTCTTT. Residues: CASSPGGGDTEAFF.

The rearrangement joins TRBV2 to TRBJ2-3; D is perhaps TRBD1 (6 bases). Trimming shortened V by 5 bases and J by 1 base, and 10 bases separated the two germline ends. The CDR3 length is 14 residues. Germline values: CDR1 SNHLY, CDR2 FYNNEI. The CDR3 sequence is CASSTGTRTDTQYF. CDR3 coding DNA: TGTGCCAGCAGTACCGGGACACGCACAGATACGCAGTATTTT.

This clone was counted a few times. CDR3 in DNA: TGTGCCAGCAGCTTAGCCCAGCGGGGTCCTAATGAGCAGTTCTTC. Translating it yields CASSLAQRGPNEQFF. The chain links TRBV7-2 to TRBJ2-1; TRBD2 matches 7 bases. This CDR3 has 15 amino acids. J lost 7 bases, V lost 0 bases, and 6 bases had no gene match. CDR1 SGHTA and CDR2 FQGNSA come from the germline V gene.

The chain carries TRBV2 and TRBJ2-7, with 11 nucleotides matching TRBD2. The CDR3 is made up of 15 amino acids. The V gene's germline CDR1 is SNHLY and CDR2 FYNNEI. Germline trimming cut 4 bases from V and 2 bases from J; bases unmatched to any gene: 4. The CDR3 bases are TGTGCCAGCAGTGTACTAGCGGGGGACCCCTACGAGCAGTACTTC. It translates to CASSVLAGDPYEQYF.

The chain links TRBV11-2 to TRBJ2-5, with D possibly TRBD1 on 5 matching bases. There are 15 residues in the CDR3. Trimming took 1 base from V and 1 from J, leaving 10 bases between them. Germline-derived CDR1 and CDR2 are SGHAT and FQNNGV. CDR3 sequence reads: CASSLGERGQETQYF. The CDR3 DNA reads TGTGCCAGCAGCTTAGGGGAAAGGGGCCAAGAGACCCAGTACTTC.

The genes are TRBV27 and TRBJ1-2, with TRBD1 as a possible D gene (6 bases). Trimming pared 2 bases from V and 4 bases from J, leaving 14 bases between. The CDR3 is 15 amino acids. Germline CDR1 is MNHEY and CDR2 is SMNVEV (reference sequence). CDR3 nucleotides: TGTGCCAGCAGTTTACGGGCAGGGGTAATCTATGGCTACACCTTC. Protein sequence: CASSLRAGVIYGYTF.

This chain joins TRBV4-1 and TRBJ2-3, with D possibly matching TRBD2 (5 bases). Deletions cut 1 base from V and 0 bases from J, with 8 bases between. CDR3 length: 15 amino acids. The germline V gene encodes CDR1 MGHRA and CDR2 YSYEKL. The CDR3 region is CASSQGPGSTDTQYF. The CDR3 DNA is TGCGCCAGCAGCCAAGGACCGGGGAGCACAGATACGCAGTATTTT.

This clone showed up just a few times. The chain links TRBV6-5 to TRBJ2-2; D is ambiguous. The CDR3 runs 13 residues. The germline V gene encodes CDR1 MNHEY and CDR2 SVGAGI. Trimming took off 2 bases at V and 3 bases at J, with 4 bases between the two ends. CDR3 in amino acids: CASSYQDTGELFF. The CDR3 coding sequence is TGTGCCAGCAGTTACCAGGACACCGGGGAGCTGTTTTTT.

The rearrangement uses TRBV4-1 and TRBJ2-5; a weak D match, TRBD1 (5 bases). Trimming pared 1 base from V and 2 bases from J, leaving 14 bases between. The CDR3 consists of 16 residues. The germline gives CDR1 MGHRA, CDR2 YSYEKL. The CDR3 DNA is TGCGCCAGCAGCCAAGGGAGTCTTTCAGGGCAAGAGACCCAGTACTTC. Its translation: CASSQGSLSGQETQYF.

The chain links TRBV19 to TRBJ1-5; 9 bases are a match to TRBD1. Germline V gene sequence: CDR1 LNHDA, CDR2 SQIVND (reference sequence). V shed 4 bases, J shed 6 bases, and the junction held 7 bases outside the gene matches. The CDR3 length is 15 residues. Here the CDR3 DNA reads TGTGCCAGTAGTACTACCGGGACAGGGCGTCAGCCCCAGCATTTT. It yields the protein CASSTTGTGRQPQHF.

V usage is TRBV14 and J usage is TRBJ2-4, with 10 nucleotides matching TRBD1. The CDR3 loop spans 15 amino acids. Germline V lookup: CDR1 SGHDN, CDR2 FVKESK. Unmatched junction bases numbered 6, after V lost 3 bases and J lost 7 bases. The CDR3 spells CASSQSGTGANIQYF. CDR3 sequence (DNA): TGTGCCAGCAGCCAGTCCGGGACAGGGGCGAACATTCAGTACTTC.

The J gene is TRBJ1-1, the V gene TRBV7-9, with D perhaps TRBD1 (5 bases). Germline-derived CDR1 and CDR2 are SEHNR and FQNEAQ (reference sequence). V lost 3 bases, J lost 11 bases, and 13 bases lay in between. The CDR3 is 12 residues long. CDR3: CASSLSSRAAFF. CDR3 coding DNA: TGTGCCAGCAGCTTGTCGTCCAGGGCGGCTTTCTTT.

This chain uses TRBV7-9 with TRBJ2-7; 7 nucleotides align to TRBD1. V lost 5 bases to trimming and J lost 2 bases; unmatched junction nucleotides: 9. Germline CDR1 reads SEHNR; CDR2 reads FQNEAQ (reference sequence). The CDR3 length is 15 residues. The CDR3 loop is CASSANQGVTYEQYF. CDR3 coding DNA: TGTGCCAGCAGCGCAAACCAGGGGGTCACCTACGAGCAGTACTTC.

The gene calls are TRBV28 and TRBJ2-7; 8 bases are shared with TRBD2. The ends lost 5 bases at V and 7 bases at J; junction bases unmatched: 19. The CDR3 length is 17 residues. The germline CDR1 and CDR2 sequences are MDHEN and SYDVKM. CDR3 bases: TGTGCCAGCAGTGCGGATCGGCCGGGGGGGCCTCTACGAGAGCAGTACTTC. Translation gives CASSADRPGGPLREQYF.